Below are 19 T cell receptor beta chains sequenced from a single sample in a study of CD8+CD57+ T cells in acquired aplastic anemia. The template for TCR beta VDJ and CDR3 sequence profiling was genomic DNA. TCRdb reprocessed the reads with MiXCR, giving one entry per CDR3 protein. There are approximately 190,000 distinct CDR3 sequences in the sample; 55% to 70% occur only once, and around 45% lies in the top ten. The sequencing input was sorted CD4+, CD8+, or CD8+CD57+ T cells (not recorded which) from PBMCs. The receptors originated from a human donor with severe aplastic anemia or a healthy control (not recorded which).

V gene TRBV29-1 combines with J gene TRBJ2-1, with a possible D match to TRBD1 (6 bases). The CDR3 covers 12 residues. Per the germline V gene, CDR1 is SQVTM and CDR2 is ANQGSEA. V gave up 2 bases and J gave up 8 bases, with 10 bases separating them. CDR3 amino acids: CSVEKQGDEQFF. The CDR3 DNA reads as TGCAGCGTTGAAAAACAGGGCGATGAGCAGTTCTTC.

With respect to this clonotype: No conserved phenylalanine or tryptophan is present at the end of the CDR3, so a read error is the likely explanation. The limits of the CDR3 on the DNA are not certain, so only TCRdb's listed CDR3 is given. The gene calls are TRBV29-1 and TRBJ2-5; the D call in the table, TRBD2, was not verified against the DNA. Counting both end residues, the CDR3 totals 9 amino acids. The germline CDR1 and CDR2 sequences are SQVTM and ANQGSEA. CDR3 sequence: CSVEHFGTS.

V and J are TRBV7-2 and TRBJ2-7, with unresolved D. V was trimmed by 3 bases and J by 6 bases, leaving 12 bases between them. Germline V gives CDR1 SGHTA, CDR2 FQGNSA. This CDR3 comprises 13 residues. The CDR3 spells CASSFTTISEQYF. In DNA form, the CDR3 reads TGTGCCAGCAGCTTCACGACGATTAGCGAGCAGTACTTC.

This clonotype was picked up a small number of times. This sequence joins TRBV15 and TRBJ1-1; D unclear. The germline V and J ends were trimmed by 8 bases and 1 base, with 8 bases remaining between them. Germline-derived CDR1 and CDR2 are LNHNV and YYDKDF (reference sequence). CDR3 length: 12 amino acids. The CDR3 DNA is TGTGCCACCGCGCCAGCGAACACTGAAGCTTTCTTT. As protein: CATAPANTEAFF.

CDR3 sequence reads: CSATNADRGGNEQFF. DNA for the CDR3: TGCAGTGCTACAAACGCGGACAGGGGTGGTAATGAGCAGTTCTTC. The genes are TRBV20-1 and TRBJ2-1, with 9 nucleotides matching TRBD1. J gave up 7 bases and V 4 bases, and 11 bases lay outside the gene matches. This CDR3 spans 15 amino acids. The V gene's germline CDR1 is DFQATT and CDR2 SNEGSKA (reference sequence).

This chain connects TRBV20-1 to TRBJ1-2; D uncertain. Trimming removed 3 bases from V and 8 bases from J, with 16 bases in between. The CDR3 has 13 amino acids. Germline V gene sequence: CDR1 DFQATT, CDR2 SNEGSKA (reference sequence). This chain's CDR3 is CSASQGGPLGYTF. CDR3 nucleotides: TGCAGTGCTAGCCAAGGAGGACCTCTCGGCTACACCTTC.

The chain combines TRBV7-9 with TRBJ2-7, with 9 bases aligning to TRBD2. Germline loops: CDR1 SEHNR, CDR2 FQNEAQ (reference sequence). V was pared by 3 bases and J by 7 bases, with 10 bases of the junction left unmatched. This CDR3 has 15 residues. The CDR3: CASSFSSGGKGEQYF. The DNA of the CDR3 is TGTGCCAGCAGCTTTTCGAGCGGGGGGAAAGGGGAGCAGTACTTC.

In its sample, this clonotype was seen many times. This chain uses TRBV4-3 with TRBJ2-1, with D perhaps TRBD2 (5 bases). The CDR3 is made up of 18 amino acids. The V end lost 1 base, the J end lost 0 bases, and 16 bases lay between the germline ends. Looked up from germline, CDR1 is LGHNA and CDR2 is YSLEER. As DNA, the CDR3 is TGCGCCAGCAGCCAAGCTACCGGAGAGGGTAGCTCCTACAATGAGCAGTTCTTC. Translated: CASSQATGEGSSYNEQFF.

The V and J genes are TRBV6-5 and TRBJ2-7; TRBD1 matches 9 bases. This CDR3 region has 14 residues. Germline assignment: CDR1 MNHEY and CDR2 SVGAGI. Trimming took 2 bases from V and 3 from J; bases not matched to a gene: 2. The CDR3 coding sequence is TGTGCCAGCAGTTACCTGGGACAGGGCTACGAGCAGTACTTC. This gives the protein CASSYLGQGYEQYF.

This clonotype was recorded at least ten times. This chain links TRBV15 with TRBJ2-1; D gene ambiguous. Germline CDR1 is LNHNV and CDR2 is YYDKDF (reference sequence). V lost 0 bases, J lost 3 bases, and 6 bases lay in between. The CDR3 loop spans 14 amino acids. The CDR3 DNA reads TGTGCCACCAGCAGAGACAGAGACTACAATGAGCAGTTCTTC. Translation gives CATSRDRDYNEQFF.

This clonotype was found once. Compared with germline, one end of the junction differs, possibly owing to a read error. The V call is TRBV7-9, the J call TRBJ2-7; D ambiguous. The CDR3 covers 13 residues. Germline V lookup: CDR1 SEHNR, CDR2 FQNEAQ (reference sequence). CDR3 in DNA: TGTGCCACCAGAAAGGGCAGCTCCTGCGAGCAGTACTTC. This codes for CATRKGSSCEQYF.

This clonotype showed up just a few times. V gene TRBV20-1 combines with J gene TRBJ2-7; D may be TRBD2 (5 bases). V lost 6 bases, J lost 2 bases, and 14 bases lay in between. This CDR3 is built from 13 residues. Per the germline V gene, CDR1 is DFQATT and CDR2 is SNEGSKA (reference sequence). CDR3 in amino acids: CSAKRGRPYEQYF. The CDR3, as DNA: TGCAGTGCAAAACGGGGTCGGCCCTACGAGCAGTACTTC.

The genes are TRBV20-1 and TRBJ1-2, with a weak D call TRBD1 (5 bases). The CDR3 covers 16 residues. Germline-derived CDR1 and CDR2 are DFQATT and SNEGSKA (reference sequence). Trimming removed 0 bases at V and 4 bases at J, with 18 bases between. CDR3 in DNA: TGCAGTGCTAGAGAAATAACAGGTCCGAACCTCTATGGCTACACCTTC. Residues: CSAREITGPNLYGYTF.

This clonotype was picked up a small number of times. The CDR3 bases are TGTGCCAGCAGGGCCCTCTCTGGAAACACCATATATTTT. Amino acids: CASRALSGNTIYF. The rearrangement joins TRBV2 to TRBJ1-3; D unclear. In germline, CDR1 is SNHLY, CDR2 FYNNEI. The CDR3 totals 13 residues. Trimming removed 6 bases at V and 0 bases at J, with 6 bases between.

Points on this clonotype: An end of the junction differs from the germline gene, which may be a read error. The chain recombines TRBV7-3 with TRBJ2-5, with D perhaps TRBD2 (6 bases). Germline V gene sequence: CDR1 SGHTA, CDR2 FQGTGA. The CDR3 sequence is 17 residues long. CDR3 amino acids: CDSSLGGIAFPQETQYF. The CDR3 DNA is TGTGACAGCAGCTTAGGAGGGATAGCGTTCCCCCAAGAGACCCAGTACTTC.

The J gene is TRBJ2-3, the V gene TRBV9; possible D gene TRBD1, 6 bases. Trimming cost V 4 bases and J 4 bases, with 13 bases left between them. Germline-derived CDR1 and CDR2 are SGDLS and YYNGEE. This CDR3 has 14 residues. The CDR3: CASSLSGAPDTQYF. The CDR3 DNA follows: TGTGCCAGCAGCTTGTCAGGGGCCCCAGATACGCAGTATTTT.

This clonotype was seen many times. The rearrangement joins TRBV11-1 to TRBJ1-1, with D possibly TRBD1 on 5 matching bases. V was trimmed by 3 bases and J by 2 bases, leaving 10 bases between them. Germline V gene sequence: CDR1 SGHAT, CDR2 FQDESV (reference sequence). The CDR3 runs to 14 residues. The CDR3 loop is CASSLGGINTEAFF. The CDR3 region has the DNA TGTGCCAGCAGCTTGGGGGGTATCAACACTGAAGCTTTCTTT.

The gene calls are TRBV29-1 and TRBJ2-5; D remains unclear. This CDR3 comprises 13 residues. CDR1 is SQVTM, CDR2 ANQGSEA, per germline. Trimming removed 7 bases at V and 0 bases at J, with 12 bases between. Here the CDR3 reads CSAALEYQETQYF. The CDR3 DNA follows: TGCAGCGCCGCGCTTGAGTACCAAGAGACCCAGTACTTC. Drawing the rest from reference TRBV29-1 and TRBJ2-5, the complete variable domain is SAVISQKPSRDICQRGTSLTIQCQVDSQVTMMFWYRQQPGQSLTLIATANQGSEATYESGFVIDKFPISRPNLTFSTLTVSNMSPEDSSIYLCSAALEYQETQYFGPGTRLLVL.

V and J are TRBV29-1 and TRBJ2-1; 8 nucleotides agree with TRBD2. The CDR3 covers 14 residues. Germline V gene sequence: CDR1 SQVTM, CDR2 ANQGSEA. With V trimmed by 5 bases and J by 3 bases, 6 bases remained unmatched. CDR3 coding DNA: TGCAGCGTTCCCGGGACTAGTCGCTACAATGAGCAGTTCTTC. Its translation is CSVPGTSRYNEQFF.